This T cell receptor beta chain appears in the sequencing data of a study of glioma-infiltrating T cells after dendritic cell vaccination (dated by TCRdb to 2016 to 2017). Turning to the overall study: Of the 15 or so glioblastoma patients in the cohort, all drawn from Phase I and II dendritic cell vaccination trials, 9 were newly diagnosed and 6 had recurrent disease. Between the early 2000s and the early 2010s, patients were given autologous tumor lysate-pulsed dendritic cell vaccination. To make the vaccine, monocyte-derived dendritic cells were cultured for roughly seven days with IL-4 and GM-CSF and then pulsed overnight with autologous tumor lysate. Three intradermal dendritic cell vaccine injections were administered to patients at biweekly intervals in the arm below the axilla. In glioblastoma patients vaccinated with dendritic cells, deep sequencing of TCR beta CDR3 regions served to measure the amount of tumor-infiltrating lymphocytes and to compare repertoires between tumor and blood. TCR sequencing metrics, including TIL content and tumor-blood repertoire overlap, were correlated with survival after dendritic cell vaccination. Here is what the overall study found, with its caveats: The three-group TCR overlap response model was characterized as speculative, and prospective validation of the model was stated to be required. TCR clonality showed no direct relationship with survival, which suggests that a diverse polyclonal response may be important. The cohort was small and heterogeneous, with few patients having full blood and tumor sets and even fewer initial-recurrent tumor pairs. Higher estimated pretreatment TIL content predicted longer time to progression and overall survival after dendritic cell vaccination.

The immunoSEQ assay amplified TCRB CDR3 regions from 1.5 to 2.5 micrograms of genomic DNA, or from all available DNA when less than that amount was available. The multiplex PCR relied on 60 forward primers for TCR V beta segments and 13 reverse primers for J beta segments. To estimate reads per starting template, synthetic control templates were spiked into each sample at limiting dilution. Sequencing produced 87 bp reads on the Illumina HiSeq System. Regarding the original processing steps: PCR and sequencing errors were removed by a nearest neighbor algorithm that merged closely related sequences. TCR overlap was defined as the percentage of unique tumor TCR beta sequences that were also found in the peripheral blood of the same patient. Imported from immuneACCESS, the table was reduced by TCRdb to in-frame sequences with V and J called. These copies leave out some clones; in studies compared against another copy, an unresolved V gene accounts for under half, and the cause of the remainder is not known. V and J calls and clone size follow that table, whereas D and trimming were derived from the DNA. The sample contains under 100,000 clones, over 65% of them found a single time. Roughly 2.9% of the sample is held by the ten biggest clonotypes.

V gives up 3 bases and J gives up 0 bases, and the segment between their germline ends measures 15 bases. From the cysteine up to the phenylalanine, the CDR3 has a length of 17 residues. Only CDR3 DNA remains: 51 bases, in frame from the first base. CDR1 SGHNT and CDR2 YENEEA were looked up in the germline V gene. Patients were selected for having adequate residual fresh-frozen tumor tissue and more than two years of available survival data. Molecular status otherwise varied across the glioblastoma patients, but none of them carried an isocitrate dehydrogenase mutation. PBMC collection took place before vaccination, two weeks after the third vaccination, and at tumor progression if progression occurred. The Qiagen DNeasy Blood extraction Kit was used to extract genomic DNA. A word on this clone: Its antigen remains undetermined. Base-call qualities are not available, and no considerably larger clone is one nucleotide away.

This material consisted of blood, taken before dendritic cell vaccination. This receptor chain uses TRBV11-3 and TRBJ1-3, with the D gene not confidently named. The sequence came from a human donor with glioblastoma. The sequenced DNA: TGTGCCAGCAGCTTCGTGTATGGCCCCTTCTCTGGAAACACCATATATTTT. Translated, it gives CASSFVYGPFSGNTIYF.